These 4 T cell receptor beta chains originate from one sample sequenced in a study of blood T cells in healthy people across ages. Primers used in a second PCR of about 7 to 12 cycles were a sample-barcoded 5' primer and a J-beta primer mix. MiXCR, run by TCRdb on the 5' RACE reads, gives a single entry per CDR3 protein. Of fewer than 600,000 distinct CDR3 sequences listed, roughly a quarter were seen once; the top ten hold about 3.9%. This same sample was also part of a study on T cells of mothers and their children.

The sequenced sample consisted of blood. The origin of the receptors is a boy under 10 years old in good health.

In this sample, this clonotype turned up once. CDR3 sequence: CASSFDSLASGSSTDTQYF. CDR3 in DNA: TGTGCCAGCAGCTTCGACTCCTTGGCTAGCGGGTCGAGCACAGATACGCAGTATTTT. This chain joins TRBV7-2 and TRBJ2-3, with 8 bases aligning to TRBD2. Germline loops: CDR1 SGHTA, CDR2 FQGNSA. V was clipped by 3 bases and J by 0 bases; unmatched bases: 14. The CDR3 runs 19 residues. The full variable domain, rest sourced from reference TRBV7-2 and TRBJ2-3, is GAGVSQSPSNKVTEKGKDVELRCDPISGHTALYWYRQSLGQGLEFLIYFQGNSAPDKSGLPSDRFSAERTGGSVSTLTIQRTQQEDSAVYLCASSFDSLASGSSTDTQYFGPGTRLTVL.

The chain combines TRBV15 with TRBJ1-5; no reliable D call. Trimming took 0 bases from V and 0 from J, leaving 9 bases between them. Germline assignment: CDR1 LNHNV and CDR2 YYDKDF (reference sequence). The CDR3 contains 16 residues. The CDR3 loop is CATSRDWVPSNQPQHF. For the CDR3, the DNA is TGTGCCACCAGCAGAGATTGGGTACCTAGCAATCAGCCCCAGCATTTT.

As to this clonotype: The junction departs from germline at one end; a sequencing error may be responsible. The rearrangement joins TRBV28 to TRBJ2-4; the D gene is possibly TRBD2 (5 bases). The CDR3 totals 16 residues. The germline CDR1 and CDR2 sequences are MDHEN and SYDVKM. CDR3 in amino acids: CASSLSDGIAKNIQCF. The CDR3 nucleotides read TGTGCCAGCAGTTTATCCGACGGGATAGCCAAAAACATTCAGTGCTTC.

The chain recombines TRBV5-1 with TRBJ2-5; a possible D gene is TRBD1 (6 bases). Trimming left V 3 bases short and J 0 bases short, with 12 bases between. CDR1 and CDR2 from the germline V gene are SGHRS and YFSETQ. The CDR3 consists of 15 residues. The CDR3 DNA reads TGCGCCAGCAGCTCGACAGGTCCGCACCAAGAGACCCAGTACTTC. Residues: CASSSTGPHQETQYF. Drawing the rest from reference TRBV5-1 and TRBJ2-5, the complete variable domain is KAGVTQTPRYLIKTRGQQVTLSCSPISGHRSVSWYQQTPGQGLQFLFEYFSETQRNKGNFPGRFSGRQFSNSRSEMNVSTLELGDSALYLCASSSTGPHQETQYFGPGTRLLVL.